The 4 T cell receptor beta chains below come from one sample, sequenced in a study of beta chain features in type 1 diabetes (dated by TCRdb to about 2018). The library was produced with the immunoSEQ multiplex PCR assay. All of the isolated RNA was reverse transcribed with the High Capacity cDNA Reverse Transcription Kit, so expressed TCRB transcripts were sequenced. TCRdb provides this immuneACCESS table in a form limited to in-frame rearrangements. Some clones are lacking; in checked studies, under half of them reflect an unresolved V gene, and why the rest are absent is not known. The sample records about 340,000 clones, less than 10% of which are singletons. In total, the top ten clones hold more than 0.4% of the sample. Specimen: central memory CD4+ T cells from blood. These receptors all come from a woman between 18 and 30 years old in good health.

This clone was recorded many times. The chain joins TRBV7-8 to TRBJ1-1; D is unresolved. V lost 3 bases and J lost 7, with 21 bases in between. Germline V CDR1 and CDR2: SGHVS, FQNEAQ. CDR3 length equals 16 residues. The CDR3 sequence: CASSFLPYTGIIEAFF. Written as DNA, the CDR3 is TGTGCCAGCAGCTTTCTTCCCTATACGGGGATTATTGAAGCTTTCTTT.

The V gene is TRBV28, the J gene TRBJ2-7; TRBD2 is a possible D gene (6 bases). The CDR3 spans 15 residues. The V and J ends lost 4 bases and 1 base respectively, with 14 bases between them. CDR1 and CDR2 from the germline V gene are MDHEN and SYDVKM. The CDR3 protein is CASSSPSGLSYEQYF. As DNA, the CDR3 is TGTGCCAGCAGTTCGCCGTCCGGACTATCCTACGAGCAGTACTTC.

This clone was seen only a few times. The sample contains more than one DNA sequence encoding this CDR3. Written as DNA, the CDR3 is TGTGCCAGCAGCTTTTTCACAGATACGCAGTATTTT. Translated, it gives CASSFFTDTQYF. The chain employs TRBV7-2 and TRBJ2-3, with no clear D. CDR3 length: 12 residues. The V end lost 3 bases, the J end lost 2 bases, and 3 bases lay between the germline ends. CDR1 and CDR2 from the germline V gene are SGHTA and FQGNSA.

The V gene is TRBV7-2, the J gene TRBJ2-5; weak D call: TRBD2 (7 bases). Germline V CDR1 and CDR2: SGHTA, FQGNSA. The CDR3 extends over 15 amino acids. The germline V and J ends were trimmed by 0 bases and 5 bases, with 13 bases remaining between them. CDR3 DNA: TGTGCCAGCAGCTTAGCGGGGGGGCGCTTTGAGACCCAGTACTTC. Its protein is CASSLAGGRFETQYF. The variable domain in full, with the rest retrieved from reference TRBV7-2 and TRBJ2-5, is GAGVSQSPSNKVTEKGKDVELRCDPISGHTALYWYRQSLGQGLEFLIYFQGNSAPDKSGLPSDRFSAERTGGSVSTLTIQRTQQEDSAVYLCASSLAGGRFETQYFGPGTRLLVL.